This is a list of T cell receptor beta chains from one sample in a study of blood T cells in healthy people across ages. From the 5' RACE reads, TCRdb called clonotypes with MiXCR, one entry per CDR3 protein. Of 650,000 to 1,000,000 distinct CDR3 sequences listed, roughly 35% were seen once; the top ten hold 10% to 15%. The specimen sequenced was blood. These receptors were taken from a man between 18 and 35 years old in good health. The CDR3 runs from the conserved cysteine through the conserved F or W. The order of the fields is V gene, J gene, clone size, D gene, CDR3 DNA, CDR3 protein. The D gene is left open where the match is weak. The size of a clone is reported for some rows only, either as once, few or many, or as a class for expanded clones.

TRBV7-2	TRBJ2-1	NA	NA	TGTGCCAGCAGCCTAGGTAATAGCGAGCACAATGAGCAGTTCTTC	CASSLGNSEHNEQFF
TRBV7-2	TRBJ2-5	NA	TRBD1	TGTGCCAGCAGCTTAGGTCTCGACAGGGATGAGTACTTC	CASSLGLDRDEYF
TRBV20-1	TRBJ2-1	few	TRBD2	TGCAGTGCTCCCAATGGAGGGGAGGGTCGTGAGCAGTTCTTC	CSAPNGGEGREQFF
TRBV9	TRBJ2-1	NA	NA	TGTGCCAGCAGCGCCGGGGGGCTCAGCTCCTACAATGAGCAGTTCTTC	CASSAGGLSSYNEQFF
TRBV4-1	TRBJ2-5	NA	NA	TGCGCCAGCAGCCAAGGGAACATGGGAGAGACCCAGTACTTC	CASSQGNMGETQYF
TRBV12-3/TRBV12-4	TRBJ2-3	NA	TRBD2	TGTGCCAGCAGCAGACTAGCGGGGGGTAGGAATACGCAGTATTTT	CASSRLAGGRNTQYF
TRBV4-1	TRBJ2-7	NA	TRBD1	TGCGCCAGCAGCCAAGATGAGGGGACAGTGAGGTACGAGCAGTACTTC	CASSQDEGTVRYEQYF
TRBV7-2	TRBJ2-7	NA	NA	TGTGCCATCAGCCTCCCCCGGGGCGAGCAGTACTTC	CAISLPRGEQYF
TRBV12-3/TRBV12-4	TRBJ2-7	NA	TRBD2	TGCGCCAACAGCCCCAACGTAGCGGGCAACCCCTACGAGCAGTACTTC	CANSPNVAGNPYEQYF
TRBV27	TRBJ2-3	few	TRBD2	TGTGCCAGCAGTTTAGGGGGGGTTGGGTATTTT	CASSLGGVGYF
TRBV4-1	TRBJ2-7	NA	NA	TGCGCCAGCAGCCAAGATCCGGACACCGCCTCCGAGCAGTACTTC	CASSQDPDTASEQYF
TRBV10-3	TRBJ1-1	NA	TRBD1	TGTGCCATCAGTAGGGGACAGGAGAACACTGAAGCTTTCTTT	CAISRGQENTEAFF
TRBV4-3	TRBJ2-7	NA	NA	TGCGCCAGCAGCCAGACCCTACAGGGATCCTACGAGCAGTACTTC	CASSQTLQGSYEQYF
TRBV2	TRBJ2-2	NA	TRBD2	TGTGCCAGCAGTTGGACTAGCGGGGGCCGAAGCACCGGGGAGCTGTTTTTT	CASSWTSGGRSTGELFF
TRBV6-6	TRBJ1-6	NA	NA	TGTGCCAGCAGTGGGGGACGGGATAATTCACCCCTCCACTTT	CASSGGRDNSPLHF
TRBV29-1	TRBJ1-1	NA	NA	TGCAGCGGTCGGGGACGGGTGAACACTGAAGCTTTCTTT	CSGRGRVNTEAFF
TRBV20-1	TRBJ2-5	few	NA	TGCAGTGCTAGAGATTTGGGCAGGATCCAAGAGACCCAGTACTTC	CSARDLGRIQETQYF
TRBV30	TRBJ2-7	NA	TRBD1	TGTGCCTGGACCCACCCGGACAGGGAATCTTACGAGCAGTACTTC	CAWTHPDRESYEQYF
TRBV28	TRBJ2-6	NA	TRBD2	TGTGCCAGCAGTTTATGGGGGATAGGGAGGGGCAACGTCCTGACTTTC	CASSLWGIGRGNVLTF
TRBV12-3/TRBV12-4	TRBJ1-1	NA	NA	TGTGCCAGCAGTTTAGCAGGGAGGTCTGAAGCTTTCTTT	CASSLAGRSEAFF
TRBV27	TRBJ2-7	many	NA	TGTGCCAGCAGTTTATCATTGGGGGGTTTAAACTACGAGCAGTACTTC	CASSLSLGGLNYEQYF
TRBV4-2	TRBJ2-1	few	NA	TGTGCCAGCAGCCAGCACTCCGGACAATCCGACAATGAGCAGTTCTTC	CASSQHSGQSDNEQFF
TRBV6-2/TRBV6-3	TRBJ2-1	NA	NA	TGTGCCAGCAGTTATTCCCGTTCGAACTACAATGAGCAGTTCTTC	CASSYSRSNYNEQFF
TRBV6-5	TRBJ1-2	few	NA	TGTGCCAGCAGTTACAGTCTTTCGGCGCCTAACTATGGCTACACCTTC	CASSYSLSAPNYGYTF
TRBV12-3/TRBV12-4	TRBJ2-3	few	NA	TGTGCCAGCAGTTTAGGGGGGAGTCCAGATACGCAGTATTTT	CASSLGGSPDTQYF
TRBV7-2	TRBJ1-3	NA	NA	TGTGCCAGCAGCTTAGGGGTTGTGAGCTCTGGAAACACCATATATTTT	CASSLGVVSSGNTIYF
TRBV7-8	TRBJ2-7	NA	NA	TGTGCCAGCAGCCCGAGGCCGACCCCCTCCTACGAGCAGTACTTC	CASSPRPTPSYEQYF
TRBV5-1	TRBJ1-1	NA	NA	TGCGCCAGCAGCGACGGAACAGGGATTAACACTGAAGCTTTCTTT	CASSDGTGINTEAFF
TRBV29-1	TRBJ2-3	few	TRBD1	TGCAGCGTTGAAGGGGGGACAGGGAGTCGCACAGATACGCAGTATTTT	CSVEGGTGSRTDTQYF
TRBV12-3/TRBV12-4	TRBJ2-3	many	NA	TGTGCCAGCAGCTTCTGGACAAGCACAGATACGCAGTATTTT	CASSFWTSTDTQYF
TRBV6-2/TRBV6-3	TRBJ1-1	NA	NA	TGTGCCAGCAGTCCTCTAACACAGATGAACACTGAAGCTTTCTTT	CASSPLTQMNTEAFF
TRBV4-3	TRBJ2-4	NA	TRBD2	TGCGCCAGCAGCCAAGGCCTTGAGCGGGGCGGCATTCAGTACTTC	CASSQGLERGGIQYF